The 20 T cell receptor beta chains below all came from one sample that was sequenced in a study of cytomegalovirus exposure and HLA in healthy donors. The PCR ran on 60 Vbeta and 13 Jbeta primers. Generated by immunoSEQ multiplex PCR, the TCRdb table keeps only in-frame clones and is missing some. This sample has under 100,000 clones, with about 86% found just once. Source material: PBMCs. Receptor source: a woman in her sixties or seventies in good health and CMV-seropositive.

The rearrangement links TRBV9 to TRBJ2-3, with a possible D match to TRBD2 (5 bases). Germline-derived CDR1 and CDR2 are SGDLS and YYNGEE. Trimming stripped 3 bases from V and 12 bases from J, with 23 bases between. The CDR3 length is 15 residues. CDR3 in DNA: TGTGCCAGCAGCGAGGCCCTCGTAGCGTCGTCCCCTCAGTATTTT. This sequence encodes CASSEALVASSPQYF. Complete variable domain (other parts from reference TRBV9 and TRBJ2-3): DSGVTQTPKHLITATGQRVTLRCSPRSGDLSVYWYQQSLDQGLQFLIQYYNGEERAKGNILERFSAQQFPDLHSELNLSSLELGDSALYFCASSEALVASSPQYFGPGTRLTVL.

The chain is built from TRBV6-5 and TRBJ1-2, with TRBD1 as a possible D gene (5 bases). The V end was cut by 2 bases, the J end by 4 bases, with 14 bases between. The CDR3 is 15 residues long. The V gene's germline CDR1 is MNHEY and CDR2 SVGAGI. The CDR3 DNA sequence: TGTGCCAGCAGTTACCCGGTCCCGGGGGGCTATGGCTACACCTTC. Its protein product is CASSYPVPGGYGYTF.

The chain uses TRBV18 and TRBJ1-4; D is perhaps TRBD1 (5 bases). Germline V gene data show CDR1 as KGHSH and CDR2 as LQKENI. Trimming removed 1 base from V and 7 bases from J, with 7 bases in between. The CDR3 has 13 amino acids. The CDR3 region has the DNA TGTGCCAGCTCACCACGGCAGGGTGAAAAACTGTTTTTT. It translates to CASSPRQGEKLFF.

The chain carries TRBV6-5 and TRBJ2-5; 13 bases are a match to TRBD2. The DNA end favors TRBJ2-7, so the J call may be wrong. CDR1 is MNHEY, CDR2 SVGAGI, per germline. This CDR3 has 13 residues. The CDR3 coding sequence is TGTGCCAGCCGACTAGCGGGAGGTAACGAGCAGTACTTC. It yields the protein CASRLAGGNEQYF.

The gene calls are TRBV12-1 and TRBJ2-5; TRBD2 is the table's D call and was not checked against the DNA. TRBV12-1 is given as a pseudogene. The CDR3 has 18 residues. In DNA, the CDR3 is TGTGCCAGCAGCGCGAAAAAGGGACTAGCGGGAGAAGAAGAGACCCAGTACTTC. As protein: CASSAKKGLAGEEETQYF.

CDR3 sequence: CASSLSGPLHF. Here the CDR3 DNA reads TGTGCCAGCAGCTTAAGCGGGCCCCTCCACTTT. The chain combines TRBV13 with TRBJ1-6; D gene uncertain. This CDR3 region has 11 residues. Germline V CDR1 and CDR2: PRHDT, FYEKMQ (reference sequence). V was cut by 2 bases and J by 13 bases, with 6 bases left in between.

This CDR3 is CASSPGTGAVNTEAFF. In nucleotides, the CDR3 is TGTGCCAGCAGCCCCGGGACAGGGGCGGTGAACACTGAAGCTTTCTTT. The chain couples TRBV28 to TRBJ1-1, with 10 bases aligning to TRBD1. Looked up from germline, CDR1 is MDHEN and CDR2 is SYDVKM. With 6 bases clipped from V and 0 bases from J, the junction kept 7 bases outside the gene matches. The CDR3 extends over 16 amino acids.

This clone was recorded a few times. This chain links TRBV7-9 with TRBJ1-3; D ambiguous. Germline V gene sequence: CDR1 SEHNR, CDR2 FQNEAQ (reference sequence). The CDR3 has 14 residues. Trimming stripped 4 bases from V and 4 bases from J, with 11 bases between. This CDR3 reads CASSSSGRGNTIYF. The CDR3 DNA reads as TGTGCCAGCAGCTCCTCGGGTCGCGGAAACACCATATATTTT.

This clone was observed a single time. The V call is TRBV18, the J call TRBJ2-7; TRBD2 matches 8 bases. J gave up 6 bases and V 3 bases, and 10 bases lay outside the gene matches. This CDR3 is 15 amino acids long. CDR1 is KGHSH, CDR2 LQKENI, per germline. The CDR3: CASSPQSAGAPEQYF. The DNA for the CDR3 is TGTGCCAGCTCACCCCAGTCAGCGGGAGCCCCCGAGCAGTACTTC.

This clone was picked up a small number of times. V gene TRBV28 combines with J gene TRBJ1-1, with D possibly matching TRBD1 (5 bases). The CDR3 is 15 residues long. The V end lost 5 bases, the J end lost 3 bases, and 16 bases lay between the germline ends. Germline V gene lookup returns CDR1 MDHEN and CDR2 SYDVKM. CDR3 residues: CASSLPRALYTEAFF. In DNA form, the CDR3 reads TGTGCCAGCAGTCTCCCCAGGGCCCTCTACACTGAAGCTTTCTTT. Supplemented by reference TRBV28 and TRBJ1-1, the full variable domain reads DVKVTQSSRYLVKRTGEKVFLECVQDMDHENMFWYRQDPGLGLRLIYFSYDVKMKEKGDIPEGYSVSREKKERFSLILESASTNQTSMYLCASSLPRALYTEAFFGQGTRLTVV.

This chain connects TRBV15 to TRBJ1-3, with 9 bases identical to TRBD1. V trimming: 0 bases; J trimming: 0 bases; junction bases outside the gene matches: 3. The CDR3 covers 17 residues. Germline V gene lookup returns CDR1 LNHNV and CDR2 YYDKDF (reference sequence). As DNA, the CDR3 is TGTGCCACCAGCAGAGATACAGGGGGCCACTCTGGAAACACCATATATTTT. It codes for CATSRDTGGHSGNTIYF.

The chain couples TRBV4-2 to TRBJ2-5; 9 bases are a match to TRBD2. The CDR3 is made up of 16 amino acids. Germline CDR1 LGHNA, CDR2 YNFKEQ. J gave up 11 bases and V 1 base, and 14 bases lay outside the gene matches. The CDR3 DNA follows: TGTGCCAGCAGCCAAGTCAGCGGGAGGACGGGGGGGGAGCAGTACTTC. Its translation is CASSQVSGRTGGEQYF.

This clone has only a few counts. The chain carries TRBV19 and TRBJ1-5, with D possibly TRBD1 on 6 matching bases. Trimming cost V 3 bases and J 0 bases, with 12 bases left between them. The CDR3 is 16 residues long. Germline CDR1 is LNHDA and CDR2 is SQIVND (reference sequence). The CDR3 sequence: CASSIFRGRSNQPQHF. The DNA of the CDR3 is TGTGCCAGTAGTATTTTCAGGGGTCGTAGCAATCAGCCCCAGCATTTT.

The CDR3 coding sequence is TGTGCCTGGGACAGGGTAACTGAAGCTTTCTTT. Its translation: CAWDRVTEAFF. The chain links TRBV30 to TRBJ1-1; 7 positions agree with TRBD1. Germline CDR1 reads GTSNPN; CDR2 reads SVGIG (reference sequence). The trim removed 5 bases at V and 5 bases at J, leaving 2 bases unmatched. The CDR3 spans 11 residues.

About this clone itself: The missing conserved phenylalanine or tryptophan at the end of this CDR3 makes a read error likely. The gene calls are TRBV27 and TRBJ2-6, with D possibly being TRBD1 (5 bases). The CDR3 is 19 residues long. V lost 6 bases to trimming and J lost 0 bases, with 21 bases between them. Germline V gene data show CDR1 as MNHEY and CDR2 as SMNVEV (reference sequence). The CDR3 sequence: CASSSVPARANSGANVLTS. DNA for the CDR3: TGTGCCAGCAGCTCCGTCCCGGCCAGGGCTAACTCTGGGGCCAACGTCCTGACTTCC.

The chain carries TRBV19 and TRBJ2-1; perhaps TRBD2 as D (5 bases). Germline lookup yields CDR1 LNHDA and CDR2 SQIVND (reference sequence). The CDR3 is 14 residues long. Trimming removed 6 bases at V and 0 bases at J, with 9 bases between. The CDR3 loop reads CASRGGFSYNEQFF. CDR3 in DNA: TGTGCCAGTAGGGGCGGGTTCTCCTACAATGAGCAGTTCTTC.

V is TRBV28 and J is TRBJ1-1; possibly TRBD1 for D (6 bases). The CDR3 is 12 amino acids. Germline-derived CDR1 and CDR2 are MDHEN and SYDVKM. V lost 7 bases, J lost 8 bases, and 14 bases lay in between. DNA for the CDR3: TGTGCCAGCACCCAGACAGGAAAGGAAGCTTTCTTT. Its protein product is CASTQTGKEAFF.

In this sample, this clone turned up a few times. This sequence joins TRBV7-9 and TRBJ2-1; TRBD2 aligns across 8 bases. The germline V gene encodes CDR1 SEHNR and CDR2 FQNEAQ (reference sequence). The CDR3 length is 14 residues. J was trimmed by 4 bases and V by 8 bases; bases with no gene match: 7. Written as DNA, the CDR3 is TGTGCCAGCCATAGCGGGAACGAGTACAATGAGCAGTTCTTC. Amino acid sequence: CASHSGNEYNEQFF.

The J gene is TRBJ2-3, the V gene TRBV5-1, with unresolved D. Per the germline V gene, CDR1 is SGHRS and CDR2 is YFSETQ. The CDR3 has 14 residues. V dropped 0 bases and J dropped 4 bases, with 9 bases sitting between them. The CDR3 DNA reads TGCGCCAGCAGCTTGGGTAGTCCTCCAGATACGCAGTATTTT. It is translated as CASSLGSPPDTQYF.

The chain employs TRBV6-5 and TRBJ1-2, with 8 bases identical to TRBD1. Germline values: CDR1 MNHEY, CDR2 SVGAGI. CDR3 size: 15 residues. Trimming took 2 bases from V and 8 from J; bases not matched to a gene: 10. The CDR3 protein is CASSYTAGGAEGYTF. CDR3 bases: TGTGCCAGCAGTTACACGGCAGGGGGCGCGGAGGGCTACACCTTC.